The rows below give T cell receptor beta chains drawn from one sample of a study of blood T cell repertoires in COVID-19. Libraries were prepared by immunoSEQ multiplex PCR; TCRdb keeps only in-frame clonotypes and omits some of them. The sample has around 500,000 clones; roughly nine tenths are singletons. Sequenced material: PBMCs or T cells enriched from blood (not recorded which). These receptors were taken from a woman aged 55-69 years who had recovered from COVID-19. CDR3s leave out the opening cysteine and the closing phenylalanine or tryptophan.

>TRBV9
ASSVGGSAATEAF
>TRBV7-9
ASSLALEVSGTQY
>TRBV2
ASRGQGLAKNIQY
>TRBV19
ASSIPTPTGYNEQF
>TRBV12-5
ASGLVVQGRATDTQY
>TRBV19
ASSFRPRGEVAKNIQY
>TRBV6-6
ASSSTGNEQY
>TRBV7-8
ASSVTTGLAGVNEQF
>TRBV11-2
ASSPGNEQF
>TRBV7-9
ASSSAPGQTNYGYT
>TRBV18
ASSRGGRDIDGYT
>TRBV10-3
AISRDGYQPQH
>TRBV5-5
ASSLGGQAYEQY
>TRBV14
ASSQGEWSNRGAGSPLH
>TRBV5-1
ASSFLAGAGDTQY
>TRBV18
ASSPRSMNAEAF
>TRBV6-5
ASSYNRGVQF
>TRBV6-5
ASSYRVLAGSGELF
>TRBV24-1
ATSDPREGDTEAF
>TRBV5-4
ASSAGTGGNQPQH
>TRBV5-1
ASSLSLGGEQY
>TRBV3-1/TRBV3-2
ASSHRQGHSYGYT
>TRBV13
ASSLDRGRFGNTIY
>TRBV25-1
ASRKAGTKNTEAF
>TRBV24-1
ATSEGLGYT
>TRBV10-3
AISRTGQGNSPLH
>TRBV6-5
ASRDSLVYT
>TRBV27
ASSHDSRYSNQPQH
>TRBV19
ASRSGEGGPEAF
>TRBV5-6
ASSLPRFSLDSLYGYT
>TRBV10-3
AISEPSSLYGYT
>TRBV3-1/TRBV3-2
ASSHAGYNSPLH
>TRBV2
ASSLQGLEKLF
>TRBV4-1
ASSPGPGGDSPLH
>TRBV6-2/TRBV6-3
ASSNGPQGNQPQH
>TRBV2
ASRSNYGGQPQH
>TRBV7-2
ASSLRSGVRETQY
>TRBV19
ASSMGTVYEQY
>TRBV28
ASSPRQSSGGRPLH
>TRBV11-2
ASSKTGDNSPLH
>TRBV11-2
ASSPRGGTRANYGYT
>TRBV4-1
ASSQPTSGGRSEQF
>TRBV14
ASSHLSGGQETQY
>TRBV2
ASSETGGGYQPQH
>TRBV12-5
ASDRGGRNTQY
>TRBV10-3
AISPDSAGPGELF